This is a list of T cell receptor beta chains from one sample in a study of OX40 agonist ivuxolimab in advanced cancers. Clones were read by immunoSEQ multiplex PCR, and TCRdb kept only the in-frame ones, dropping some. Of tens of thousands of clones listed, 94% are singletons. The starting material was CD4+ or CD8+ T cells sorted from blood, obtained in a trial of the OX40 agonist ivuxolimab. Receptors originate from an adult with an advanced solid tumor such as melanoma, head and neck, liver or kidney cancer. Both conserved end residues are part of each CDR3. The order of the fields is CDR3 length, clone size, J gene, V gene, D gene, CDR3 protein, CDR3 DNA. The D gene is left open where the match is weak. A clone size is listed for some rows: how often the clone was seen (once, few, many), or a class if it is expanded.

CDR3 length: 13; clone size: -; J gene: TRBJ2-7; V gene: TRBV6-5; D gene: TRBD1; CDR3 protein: CASSRGQGREQYF; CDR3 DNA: TGTGCCAGCAGTCGGGGACAGGGACGCGAGCAGTACTTC
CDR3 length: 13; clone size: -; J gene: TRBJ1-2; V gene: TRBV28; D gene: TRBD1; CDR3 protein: CASSGTVNYGYTF; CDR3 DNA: TGTGCCAGCAGTGGGACAGTAAACTATGGCTACACCTTC
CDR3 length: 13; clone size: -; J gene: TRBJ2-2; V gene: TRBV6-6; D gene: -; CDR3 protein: CAASGGLTGELFF; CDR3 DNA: TGTGCCGCCTCCGGCGGGCTCACCGGGGAGCTGTTTTTT
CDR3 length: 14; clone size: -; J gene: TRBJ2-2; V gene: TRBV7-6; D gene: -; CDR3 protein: CASSLDLLSGELFF; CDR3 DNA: TGTGCCAGCAGCTTGGACCTACTCAGCGGGGAGCTGTTTTTT
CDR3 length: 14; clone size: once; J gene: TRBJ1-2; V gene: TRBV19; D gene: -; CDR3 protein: CTSSTGPVNYGYTF; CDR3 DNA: TGTACCAGTAGTACAGGGCCAGTTAACTATGGCTACACCTTC
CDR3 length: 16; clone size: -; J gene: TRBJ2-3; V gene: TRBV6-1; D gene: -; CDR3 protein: CASSEAAGMMGNTQYF; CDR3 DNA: TGTGCCAGCAGTGAGGCGGCAGGGATGATGGGTAATACGCAGTATTTT
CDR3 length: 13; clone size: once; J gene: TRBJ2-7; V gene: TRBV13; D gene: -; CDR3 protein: CASSYRSSYEQYF; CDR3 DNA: TGTGCCAGCAGCTACCGCAGCTCCTACGAGCAGTACTTC
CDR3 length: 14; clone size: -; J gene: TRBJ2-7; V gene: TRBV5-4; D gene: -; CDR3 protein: CASSLGPSSREQYF; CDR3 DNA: TGTGCCAGCAGCTTAGGGCCCTCATCGAGGGAGCAGTACTTC
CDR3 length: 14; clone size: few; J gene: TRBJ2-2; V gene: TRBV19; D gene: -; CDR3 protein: CASRIQGNTGELFF; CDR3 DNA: TGTGCCAGTAGGATACAGGGGAACACCGGGGAGCTGTTTTTT
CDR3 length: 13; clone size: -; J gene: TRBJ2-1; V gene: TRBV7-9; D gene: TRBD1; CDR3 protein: CASDRDTYNEQFF; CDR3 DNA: TGTGCCAGTGACAGGGACACCTACAATGAGCAGTTCTTC
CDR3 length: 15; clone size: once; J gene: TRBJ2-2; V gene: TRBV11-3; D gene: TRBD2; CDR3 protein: CASRPGLVNTGELFF; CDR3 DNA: TGTGCCAGCAGGCCGGGACTAGTAAACACCGGGGAGCTGTTTTTT
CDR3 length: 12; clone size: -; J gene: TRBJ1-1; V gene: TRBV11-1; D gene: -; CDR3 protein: CASSPLGHEAFF; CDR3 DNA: TGTGCCAGCAGCCCCCTCGGACATGAAGCTTTCTTT
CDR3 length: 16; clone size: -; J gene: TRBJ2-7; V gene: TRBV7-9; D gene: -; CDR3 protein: CASNPNWGRTDYEQYF; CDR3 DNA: TGTGCCAGCAACCCGAATTGGGGACGGACCGACTACGAGCAGTACTTC
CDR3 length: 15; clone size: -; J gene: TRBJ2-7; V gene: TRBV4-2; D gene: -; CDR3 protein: CASSQETARHYEQYF; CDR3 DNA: TGTGCCAGCAGCCAAGAAACGGCGCGCCACTACGAGCAGTACTTC
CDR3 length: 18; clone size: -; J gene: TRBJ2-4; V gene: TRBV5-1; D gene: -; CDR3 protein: CASSSELGTTRAKNIQYF; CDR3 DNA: TGCGCCAGCAGCAGCGAACTCGGGACAACGAGGGCCAAAAACATTCAGTACTTC
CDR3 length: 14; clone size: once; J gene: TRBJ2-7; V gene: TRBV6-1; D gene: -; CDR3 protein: CASGDGMSSYEQYF; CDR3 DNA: TGTGCCAGCGGGGACGGGATGAGCTCCTACGAGCAGTACTTC
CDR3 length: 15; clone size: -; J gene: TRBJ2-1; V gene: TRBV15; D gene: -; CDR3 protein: CATGGFQAAYNEQFF; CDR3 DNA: TGTGCCACCGGGGGTTTTCAAGCGGCCTACAATGAGCAGTTCTTC
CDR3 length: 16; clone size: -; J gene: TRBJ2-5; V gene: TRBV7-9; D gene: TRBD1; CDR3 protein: CASSFTSGTGEETQYF; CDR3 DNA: TGTGCCAGCAGTTTTACTTCCGGGACAGGGGAAGAGACCCAGTACTTC
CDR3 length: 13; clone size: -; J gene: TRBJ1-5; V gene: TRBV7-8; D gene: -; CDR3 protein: CASSTQQGHPQHF; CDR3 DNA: TGTGCCAGCAGTACTCAACAGGGTCATCCCCAGCATTTT
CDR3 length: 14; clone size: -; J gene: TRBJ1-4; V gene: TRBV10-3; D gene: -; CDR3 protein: CAISERTDPEKLFF; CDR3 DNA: TGTGCCATCAGTGAAAGGACGGATCCAGAAAAACTGTTTTTT
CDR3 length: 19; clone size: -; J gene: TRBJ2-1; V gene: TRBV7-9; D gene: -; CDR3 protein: CASSTRMLDSKSSYNEQFF; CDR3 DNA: TGTGCCAGCAGCACCAGAATGCTGGACTCCAAAAGCTCCTACAATGAGCAGTTCTTC
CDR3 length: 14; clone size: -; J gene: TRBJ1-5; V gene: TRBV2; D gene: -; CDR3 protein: CASSAVGSNQPQHF; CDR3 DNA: TGTGCCAGCAGTGCCGTAGGGAGCAATCAGCCCCAGCATTTT
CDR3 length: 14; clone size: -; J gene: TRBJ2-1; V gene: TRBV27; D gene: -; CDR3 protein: CASSWVGSYNEQFF; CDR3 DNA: TGTGCCAGCAGTTGGGTCGGCTCCTACAATGAGCAGTTCTTC
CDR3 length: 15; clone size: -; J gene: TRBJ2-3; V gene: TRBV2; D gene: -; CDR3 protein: CASRASLYGTDTQYF; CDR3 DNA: TGTGCCAGCAGGGCAAGCTTGTACGGCACAGATACGCAGTATTTT
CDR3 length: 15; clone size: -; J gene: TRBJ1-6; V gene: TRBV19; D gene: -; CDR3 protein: CASSIWQGRNSPLHF; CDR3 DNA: TGTGCCAGTAGTATTTGGCAGGGGCGGAATTCACCCCTCCACTTT
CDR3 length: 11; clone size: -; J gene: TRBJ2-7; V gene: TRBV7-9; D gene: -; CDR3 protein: CASSLGNEQYF; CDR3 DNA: TGTGCCAGCAGCTTGGGGAACGAGCAGTACTTC
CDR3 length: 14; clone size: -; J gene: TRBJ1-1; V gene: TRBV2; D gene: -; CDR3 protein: CASIEIGGNTEAFF; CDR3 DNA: TGTGCCAGCATCGAAATCGGGGGAAACACTGAAGCTTTCTTT
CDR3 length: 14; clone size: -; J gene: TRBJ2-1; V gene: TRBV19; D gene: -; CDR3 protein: CASSFGISYNEQFF; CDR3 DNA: TGTGCCAGTAGCTTCGGGATTTCCTACAATGAGCAGTTCTTC
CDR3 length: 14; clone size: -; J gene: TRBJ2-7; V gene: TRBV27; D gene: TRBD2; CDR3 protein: CASSYRGGSYEQYF; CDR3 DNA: TGTGCCAGCAGTTACCGGGGGGGCTCCTACGAGCAGTACTTC
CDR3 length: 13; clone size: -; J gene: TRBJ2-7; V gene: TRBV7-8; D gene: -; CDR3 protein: CAGNQGEGGEQYF; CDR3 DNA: TGTGCCGGAAATCAGGGGGAGGGGGGCGAGCAGTACTTC
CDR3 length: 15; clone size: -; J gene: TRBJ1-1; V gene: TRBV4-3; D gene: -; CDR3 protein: CASSPSGRMNTEAFF; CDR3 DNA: TGCGCCAGCAGCCCTTCCGGCAGGATGAACACTGAAGCTTTCTTT
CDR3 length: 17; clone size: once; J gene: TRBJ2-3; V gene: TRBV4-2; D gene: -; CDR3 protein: CASSQDPPDGSTDTQYF; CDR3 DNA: TGTGCCAGCAGCCAAGACCCCCCCGACGGGAGCACAGATACGCAGTATTTT
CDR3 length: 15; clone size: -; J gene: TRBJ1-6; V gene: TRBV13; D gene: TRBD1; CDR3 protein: CASSAWTGGNSPLHF; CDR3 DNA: TGTGCCAGCAGCGCATGGACAGGGGGTAATTCACCCCTCCACTTT
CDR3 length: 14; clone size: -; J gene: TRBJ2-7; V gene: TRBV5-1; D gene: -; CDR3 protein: CASSAPQLGNEQYF; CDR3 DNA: TGCGCCAGCAGCGCGCCTCAGCTGGGGAACGAGCAGTACTTC
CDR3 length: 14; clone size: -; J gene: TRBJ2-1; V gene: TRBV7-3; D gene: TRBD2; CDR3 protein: CASSSSGWGNEQFF; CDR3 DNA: TGTGCCAGCAGCTCTAGCGGTTGGGGCAATGAGCAGTTCTTC
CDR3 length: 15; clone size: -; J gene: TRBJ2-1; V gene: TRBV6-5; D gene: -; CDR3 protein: CASSYGLGFAYEQFF; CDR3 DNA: TGTGCCAGCAGTTACGGTCTAGGCTTCGCCTACGAGCAGTTCTTC
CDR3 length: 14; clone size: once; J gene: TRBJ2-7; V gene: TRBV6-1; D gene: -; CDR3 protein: CASSAPDSSYEQYF; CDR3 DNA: TGTGCCAGCAGTGCCCCCGACAGCTCCTACGAGCAGTACTTC
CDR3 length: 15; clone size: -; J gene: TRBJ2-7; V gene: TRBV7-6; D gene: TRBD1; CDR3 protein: CASSLDRDRAYEQYF; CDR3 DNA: TGTGCCAGCAGCTTAGACCGGGACAGAGCCTACGAGCAGTACTTC
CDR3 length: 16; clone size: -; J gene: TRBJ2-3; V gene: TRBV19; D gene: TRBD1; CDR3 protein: CASSTWTGDLPDTQYF; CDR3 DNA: TGTGCCAGTAGTACCTGGACAGGGGATCTCCCAGATACGCAGTATTTT
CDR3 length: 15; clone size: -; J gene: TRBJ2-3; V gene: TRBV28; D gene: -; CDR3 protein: CASSFRGIGTDTQYF; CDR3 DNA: TGTGCCAGCAGTTTTCGGGGAATCGGCACAGATACGCAGTATTTT
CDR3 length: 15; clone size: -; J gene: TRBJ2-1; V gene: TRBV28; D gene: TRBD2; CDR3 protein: CASSAGELVYNEQFF; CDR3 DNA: TGTGCCAGCTCTGCGGGAGAGCTTGTATACAATGAGCAGTTCTTC
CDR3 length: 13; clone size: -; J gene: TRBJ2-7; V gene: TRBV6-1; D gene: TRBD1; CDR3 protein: CASSQGAWYEQYF; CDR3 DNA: TGTGCCAGTTCTCAGGGGGCGTGGTACGAGCAGTACTTC
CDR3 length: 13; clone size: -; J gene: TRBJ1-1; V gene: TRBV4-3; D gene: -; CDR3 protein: CASSQDLATEAFF; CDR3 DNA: TGCGCCAGCAGCCAAGACCTGGCCACTGAAGCTTTCTTT
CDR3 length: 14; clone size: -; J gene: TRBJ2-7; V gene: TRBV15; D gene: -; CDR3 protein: CATSRVIGSYEQYF; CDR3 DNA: TGTGCCACCAGCAGAGTAATCGGCAGCTACGAGCAGTACTTC
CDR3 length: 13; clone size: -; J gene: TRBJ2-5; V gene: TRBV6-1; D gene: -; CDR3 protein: CASRVLGERTQYF; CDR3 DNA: TGTGCCAGCAGGGTATTGGGGGAACGGACCCAGTACTTC